This T cell receptor beta chain was identified in a study of cytomegalovirus exposure and HLA in healthy donors. This clone occurred a few times. The CDR3 consists of 12 residues. Germline CDR1 is SGHKS and CDR2 is YYEKEE (reference sequence). With 0 bases removed from V and 7 bases from J, the gap between germline ends came to 7 bases. Amplification used 60 Vbeta primers and 13 Jbeta primers. Assay: immunoSEQ multiplex PCR; the TCRdb copy retains only in-frame clones and omits some. The table includes about 270,000 clones, 86% detected once. J is TRBJ1-1 and V is TRBV5-5; D is ambiguous. Material: PBMCs. The sequence derives from a man between 35 and 55 years old in good health and CMV-seropositive. The CDR3 spells CASSLGVNEAFF. In DNA form, the CDR3 reads TGTGCCAGCAGCTTGGGCGTTAATGAAGCTTTCTTT.